The source of this T cell receptor (beta chain) is a study of cytomegalovirus exposure and HLA in healthy donors. Study-wide results and caveats: What TCR beta sequences reportedly achieved was accurate prediction of HLA-A and HLA-B alleles in most subjects. Links to common viral pathogens appeared, in a later analysis, for several of the most significant clusters.

PCR used 60 Vbeta primers and 13 Jbeta primers. Profiled with immunoSEQ multiplex PCR; TCRdb holds only in-frame clones, not every one. The data contain some 99,000 clones, 76% of them singletons. Notes on this clone: Its specificity is unknown.

The clonotype comes from a man aged 35-49 years in good health and CMV-seronegative. The sequenced material came from PBMCs.

In nucleotides, the CDR3 is TGTGCCAGTAGCCCTCCCTTGGGACAGACGATCGGTGGCTACACCTTC. Translating gives CASSPPLGQTIGGYTF. The chain recombines TRBV19 with TRBJ1-2, with TRBD1 identical over 7 bases. V trimming: 6 bases; J trimming: 7 bases; junction bases outside the gene matches: 17. This CDR3 spans 16 amino acids. From germline, CDR1 is LNHDA and CDR2 SQIVND (reference sequence).